This T cell receptor (beta chain) was captured by sequencing in a study of blood T cell repertoires in COVID-19. Study-level information: Whether acute or convalescent, the COVID-19 samples came from the United States, Italy and Spain.

V shed 7 bases and J 2 bases; nucleotides not matched to a gene: 7. CDR1 is MNHEY and CDR2 is SMNVEV in the germline V gene (reference sequence). The CDR3 length is 14 residues. How the authors handled the data: Estimation of nucleated cell counts was performed using reference gene primer amplification. The table came from immunoSEQ multiplex PCR; TCRdb's copy has only in-frame clones and leaves some out. Clone size and the V and J calls come from that table; the DNA yielded D and trimming. This table holds roughly 500,000 clones, 70% to 90% found once. This clone was seen just once. The sequenced sample was peripheral blood. This sequence originates from a human donor in a cohort sampled during active COVID-19. The J gene is TRBJ2-7, the V gene TRBV27; 8 bases fit TRBD1. The CDR3 DNA is TGTGCCAGCATTTCGGCACAGGGGGCCTACGAGCAGTACTTC. Its protein product is CASISAQGAYEQYF.